This entry lists 14 T cell receptor beta chains sequenced from one sample in a study of molecular identifiers for immune sequencing clone quantification. TCRdb recomputed calls from the PCR reads with MiXCR, one row per CDR3 protein. The sample consists of 97,000 or so distinct CDR3 sequences, roughly a quarter of them appearing once. Sample: naive CD8+ T cells from blood, with Jurkat cell RNA spiked in. Indicated subset: FACS-sorted CD8+CD4-CCR7+CD45RA+ naive T cells. Receptors were obtained from a human donor in good health. Some libraries in this study had Jurkat cell RNA spiked in.

Comment on this clonotype: A much more abundant neighbour one base away suggests this may be a read error. The chain links TRBV6-2 or TRBV6-3 to TRBJ2-2; 9 positions agree with TRBD1. Germline V CDR1 and CDR2: MNHEY, SVGEGT. This CDR3 has 16 residues. DNA for the CDR3: TGTGCCAGCACCGATGACAGGGGGTCGAGCACCGGGGAGCCGTTTTTT. This encodes CASTDDRGSSTGEPFF.

Concerning this clonotype itself: This could be a read error, since a much larger clone is one nucleotide away. The chain couples TRBV20-1 to TRBJ2-2, with 8 bases aligning to TRBD2. Trimming took 4 bases from V and 1 from J; bases not matched to a gene: 8. This CDR3 has 16 amino acids. CDR1 and CDR2 (germline): DFQATT, SNEGSKA (reference sequence). The CDR3: CSAKDRLAGNTGELFF. CDR3 bases: TGCAGTGCTAAAGATCGGCTAGCGGGGAACACCGGGGAGCTGTTTTTT.

This clonotype was detected a few times. V usage is TRBV20-1 and J usage is TRBJ2-7; possible D gene TRBD2, 6 bases. Trimming left V 5 bases short and J 4 bases short, with 24 bases between. Germline V CDR1 and CDR2: DFQATT, SNEGSKA (reference sequence). The CDR3 has 16 amino acids. CDR3 DNA sequence: TGCAGTGCTCCCCCGCCCCAGCGGGCCAAAGCGTACGAGCAGTACTTC. Its translation: CSAPPPQRAKAYEQYF.

On this clonotype: A much bigger clone sits one base away, suggesting this may be a read error. The chain uses TRBV7-2 and TRBJ2-1; no firm D call. V was pared by 5 bases and J by 2 bases, with 4 bases between. The CDR3 is 12 residues long. Germline CDR1 and CDR2: SGHTA and FQGNSA. The CDR3: CTSSRPYNEQFF. The CDR3 DNA reads TGTACCAGCAGCCGACCCTACAATGAGCAGTTCTTC. Full variable domain (missing parts from reference TRBV7-2 and TRBJ2-1): GAGVSQSPSNKVTEKGKDVELRCDPISGHTALYWYRQSLGQGLEFLIYFQGNSAPDKSGLPSDRFSAERTGGSVSTLTIQRTQQEDSAVYLCTSSRPYNEQFFGPGTRLTVL.

On this clonotype itself: Since a much larger clone is just one base distant, this may be a read error. The chain joins TRBV27 to TRBJ2-2, with D tentatively TRBD1 (6 bases). Germline lookup yields CDR1 MNHEY and CDR2 SMNVEV (reference sequence). The CDR3 covers 16 residues. As DNA, the CDR3 is TGTGCCAGCAGTTTTTGGCAGGGGCTCCACACCGGGGAGCTGGTTTTT. Its translation: CASSFWQGLHTGELVF.

This clonotype was counted at least ten times. V and J are TRBV7-9 and TRBJ1-1; tentatively, D is TRBD1 (5 bases). CDR3 length: 15 residues. Trimming removed 1 base from V and 8 bases from J, with 17 bases in between. Germline CDR1 and CDR2: SEHNR and FQNEAQ (reference sequence). The chain's CDR3 is CASSLGTGAKVEAFF. The CDR3 DNA follows: TGTGCCAGCAGCTTAGGAACAGGTGCCAAAGTAGAAGCTTTCTTT.

This clonotype has a count of ten or more. J is TRBJ2-4 and V is TRBV3-1; D tentatively fits TRBD1 or TRBD2 (5 bases each). CDR3 length equals 13 residues. V dropped 6 bases and J dropped 5 bases, with 11 bases sitting between them. Germline values: CDR1 LGHDT, CDR2 YNNKEL (reference sequence). The CDR3 nucleotides read TGTGCCAGCAGAGGGACGACCGAAAACATTCAGTACTTC. This sequence encodes CASRGTTENIQYF.

CDR3 in amino acids: CASSYSNRGYPYEQYF. CDR3 coding DNA: TGTGCCAGCAGCTATTCAAACAGGGGATACCCCTACGAGCAGTACTTC. The chain employs TRBV28 and TRBJ2-7; 7 bases line up with TRBD1. V dropped 6 bases and J dropped 2; count of bases not matched to a gene: 13. This CDR3 region has 16 residues. Germline V gene sequence: CDR1 MDHEN, CDR2 SYDVKM.

V gene TRBV6-2 or TRBV6-3 combines with J gene TRBJ2-1; 7 positions agree with TRBD2. J was trimmed by 2 bases and V by 9 bases; bases with no gene match: 7. CDR1 and CDR2 (germline): MNHEY, SVGEGT. CDR3 size: 14 residues. CDR3 coding DNA: TGTGCCAGTACAACTAGCGATACCTACAATGAGCAGTTCTTC. Encoded protein: CASTTSDTYNEQFF.

The table lists this clonotype with many counts. V and J are TRBV9 and TRBJ2-4, with D perhaps TRBD2 (5 bases). The germline CDR1 and CDR2 sequences are SGDLS and YYNGEE. V lost 3 bases, J lost 0 bases, and 10 bases lay in between. The CDR3 contains 15 residues. The CDR3 sequence: CASSDDGLAKNIQYF. The CDR3 region has the DNA TGTGCCAGCAGCGACGACGGACTAGCCAAAAACATTCAGTACTTC.

This clonotype was detected many times. The rearrangement links TRBV7-9 to TRBJ1-1, with TRBD1 identical over 8 bases. Germline values: CDR1 SEHNR, CDR2 FQNEAQ (reference sequence). This CDR3 contains 15 residues. Trimming took 0 bases from V and 4 from J; bases not matched to a gene: 4. The CDR3 coding sequence is TGTGCCAGCAGCTTAGCAACAGGGGGAATCACTGAAGCTTTCTTT. Translation: CASSLATGGITEAFF.

This rearrangement joins TRBV6-7 to TRBJ2-4; D not certain. TRBV6-7 is given ORF status, its function remaining uncertain. The V end was cut by 8 bases, the J end by 0 bases, with 14 bases between. This CDR3 has 15 residues. Here the CDR3 reads CASSPPLLAKNIQYF. Here the CDR3 DNA reads TGTGCCAGCTCTCCCCCGTTGCTAGCCAAAAACATTCAGTACTTC.

This clonotype occurred once. A much larger clone differs from this one at a single base, so this may be a read error. V gene TRBV12-3 or TRBV12-4 combines with J gene TRBJ2-6, with D possibly being TRBD2 (7 bases). CDR3 size: 15 residues. DNA for the CDR3: TGTGCCAGCAGCGTACGGGGGGCCGGGGCCAACGTCCTGCCTTTC. Translated: CASSVRGAGANVLPF.

This clonotype was counted at least ten times. The genes are TRBV18 and TRBJ2-5, with TRBD1 matching 8 bases. The V segment lost 3 bases and the J segment 1 base; nucleotides outside the gene matches: 4. Germline loops: CDR1 KGHSH, CDR2 LQKENI. This CDR3 contains 15 residues. The CDR3 DNA sequence: TGTGCCAGCTCACCCCGGGACAGGAGCCAAGAGACCCAGTACTTC. Translation: CASSPRDRSQETQYF.